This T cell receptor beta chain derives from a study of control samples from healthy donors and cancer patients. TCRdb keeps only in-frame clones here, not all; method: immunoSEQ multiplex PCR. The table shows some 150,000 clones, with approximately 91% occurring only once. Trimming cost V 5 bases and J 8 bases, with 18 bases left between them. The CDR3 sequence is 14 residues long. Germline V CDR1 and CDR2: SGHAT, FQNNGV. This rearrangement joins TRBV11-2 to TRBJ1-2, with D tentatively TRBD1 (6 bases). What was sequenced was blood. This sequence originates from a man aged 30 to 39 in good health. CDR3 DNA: TGTGCCAGCAGCCAAAAGGGGGGAAGAGAAGGCTACACCTTC. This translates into CASSQKGGREGYTF.